This TCR beta chain was sequenced in a study of cytomegalovirus exposure and HLA in healthy donors. Findings and limits, study-wide: There were some V segments, including TRBV6-2 and TRBV6-3, excluded as indistinguishable. Data from an earlier analysis indicated that most TCR beta V segments were productive either about 90% or about 30% of the time. From TCR beta sequences, most subjects' HLA-A and HLA-B alleles were reportedly predicted accurately. The only immune exposure information that was available was CMV serostatus.

The PCR made use of 60 Vbeta and 13 Jbeta primers. Generated by immunoSEQ multiplex PCR, the TCRdb table keeps only in-frame clones and is missing some. The sample includes about 120,000 clones, 74% seen only once; the top ten take 4%. The germline V gene encodes CDR1 SNHLY and CDR2 FYNNEI. The CDR3 loop spans 14 amino acids. Unmatched junction bases numbered 10, after V lost 7 bases and J lost 4 bases. Remarks on this clone: Its antigen is as yet unknown.

The material sequenced was PBMCs. This clonotype was obtained from a man aged 35-49 years in good health and CMV-seropositive. The rearrangement joins TRBV2 to TRBJ2-7, with 7 bases aligning to TRBD2. CDR3 residues: CASNQGRVQYEQYF. Here the CDR3 DNA reads TGTGCCAGCAATCAAGGGAGGGTGCAATACGAGCAGTACTTC.